Here is one T cell receptor beta chain with its context. The antigen remains unidentified. The record originates from a study of STAT5B mutations in CD4+ large granular lymphocyte leukemia. Deletions cut 0 bases from V and 5 bases from J, with 11 bases between. CDR1 and CDR2 (germline): SGDLS, YYNGEE. The CDR3 totals 14 residues. Measured with immunoSEQ multiplex PCR; TCRdb has only the in-frame clones, and not every one. Among 30,000 to 40,000 clones listed, roughly three quarters were seen once. Overall study results and limits: Compared with healthy controls (2/35), patient top clones favored TRBV06 (8/27).

Control samples were healthy donors' buffy coats. V and J are TRBV9 and TRBJ2-5; the D gene is possibly TRBD2 (5 bases). The sequence was obtained from a human donor in good health. Sequenced: CD4+ T cells from blood buffy coats. The CDR3 bases are TGTGCCAGCAGCGTAGAAGGCAGAGGGGAGACCCAGTACTTC. As protein: CASSVEGRGETQYF.